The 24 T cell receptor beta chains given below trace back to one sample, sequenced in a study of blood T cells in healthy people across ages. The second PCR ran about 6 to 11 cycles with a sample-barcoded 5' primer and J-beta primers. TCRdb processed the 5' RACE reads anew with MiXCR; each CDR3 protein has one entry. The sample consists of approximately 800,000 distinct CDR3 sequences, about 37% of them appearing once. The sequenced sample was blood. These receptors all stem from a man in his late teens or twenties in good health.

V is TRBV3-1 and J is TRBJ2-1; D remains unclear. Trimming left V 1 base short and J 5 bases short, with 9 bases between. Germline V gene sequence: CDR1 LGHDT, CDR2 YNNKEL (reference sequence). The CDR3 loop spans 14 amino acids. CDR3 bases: TGTGCCAGCAGCCAAGGAACGATTGACAATGAGCAGTTCTTC. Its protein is CASSQGTIDNEQFF.

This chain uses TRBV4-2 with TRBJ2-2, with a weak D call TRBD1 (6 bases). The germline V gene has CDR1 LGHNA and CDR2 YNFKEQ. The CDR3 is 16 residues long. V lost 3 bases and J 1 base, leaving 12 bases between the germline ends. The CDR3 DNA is TGTGCCAGCAGCCACCGACAGGCCGTGAACACCGGGGAGCTGTTTTTT. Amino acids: CASSHRQAVNTGELFF.

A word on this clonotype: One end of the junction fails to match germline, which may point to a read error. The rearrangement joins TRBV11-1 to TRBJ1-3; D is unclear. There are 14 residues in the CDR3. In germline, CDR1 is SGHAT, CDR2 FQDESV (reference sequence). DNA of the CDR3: TGTACCAGCAGCTTAGCAGTATCCGGAAACACCATATATTTT. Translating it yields CTSSLAVSGNTIYF. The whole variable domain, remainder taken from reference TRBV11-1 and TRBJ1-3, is EAEVAQSPRYKITEKSQAVAFWCDPISGHATLYWYRQILGQGPELLVQFQDESVVDDSQLPKDRFSAERLKGVDSTLKIQPAELGDSAMYLCTSSLAVSGNTIYFGEGSWLTVV.

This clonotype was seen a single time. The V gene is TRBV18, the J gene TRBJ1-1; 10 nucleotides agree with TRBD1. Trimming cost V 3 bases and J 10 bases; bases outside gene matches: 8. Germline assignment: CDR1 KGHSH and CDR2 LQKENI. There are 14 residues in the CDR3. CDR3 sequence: CASSPRDRGGVAFF. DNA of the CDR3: TGTGCCAGCTCACCCCGGGACAGGGGAGGGGTAGCTTTCTTT.

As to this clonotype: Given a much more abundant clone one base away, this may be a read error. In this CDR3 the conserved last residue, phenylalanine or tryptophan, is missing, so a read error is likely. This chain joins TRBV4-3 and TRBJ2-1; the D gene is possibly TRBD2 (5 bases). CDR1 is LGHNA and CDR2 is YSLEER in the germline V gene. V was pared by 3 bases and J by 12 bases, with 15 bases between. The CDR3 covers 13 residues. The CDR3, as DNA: TGCGCCAGCAGCCAGGACTCTCGTACCCTGCAGTTCGTC. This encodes CASSQDSRTLQFV.

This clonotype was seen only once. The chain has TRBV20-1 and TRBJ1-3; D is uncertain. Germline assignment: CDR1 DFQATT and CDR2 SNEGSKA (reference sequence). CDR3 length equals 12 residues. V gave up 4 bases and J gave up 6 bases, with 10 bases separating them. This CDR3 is CSAIGNENTIYF. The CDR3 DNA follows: TGCAGTGCTATAGGGAATGAAAACACCATATATTTT.

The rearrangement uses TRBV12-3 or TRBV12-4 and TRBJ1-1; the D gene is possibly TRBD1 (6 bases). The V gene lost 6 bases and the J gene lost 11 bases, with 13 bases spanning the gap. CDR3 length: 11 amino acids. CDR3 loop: CASSRGTNAFF. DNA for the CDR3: TGTGCCAGCAGCAGAGGGACAAACGCTTTCTTT.

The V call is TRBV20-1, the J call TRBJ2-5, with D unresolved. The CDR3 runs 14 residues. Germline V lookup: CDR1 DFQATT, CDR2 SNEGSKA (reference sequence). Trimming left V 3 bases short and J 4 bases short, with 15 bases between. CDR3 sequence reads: CSARVSGRRETQYF. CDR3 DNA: TGCAGTGCTAGGGTGTCGGGTAGGCGAGAGACCCAGTACTTC.

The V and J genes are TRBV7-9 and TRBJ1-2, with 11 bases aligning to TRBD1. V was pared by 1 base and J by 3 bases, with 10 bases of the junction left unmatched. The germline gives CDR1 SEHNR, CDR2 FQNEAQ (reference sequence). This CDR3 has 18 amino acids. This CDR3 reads CASSLGSMGTGGDYGYTF. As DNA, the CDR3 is TGTGCCAGCAGCTTAGGGAGTATGGGGACAGGGGGGGACTATGGCTACACCTTC.

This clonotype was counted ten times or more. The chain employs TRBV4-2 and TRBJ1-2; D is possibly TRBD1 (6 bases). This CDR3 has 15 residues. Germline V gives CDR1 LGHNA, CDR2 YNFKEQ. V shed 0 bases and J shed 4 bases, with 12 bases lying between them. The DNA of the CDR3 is TGTGCCAGCAGCCAAGATCTAGGCAGGGGCTATGGCTACACCTTC. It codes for CASSQDLGRGYGYTF.

CDR3 in DNA: TGCAGTGCTGCCGGACTAGCGGGGGGTCCAACCTACGAGCAGTACTTC. Protein: CSAAGLAGGPTYEQYF. This sequence joins TRBV20-1 and TRBJ2-7, with 14 positions matching TRBD2. The CDR3 runs 16 residues. Germline lookup yields CDR1 DFQATT and CDR2 SNEGSKA (reference sequence). J lost 2 bases, V lost 5 bases, and 8 bases had no gene match.

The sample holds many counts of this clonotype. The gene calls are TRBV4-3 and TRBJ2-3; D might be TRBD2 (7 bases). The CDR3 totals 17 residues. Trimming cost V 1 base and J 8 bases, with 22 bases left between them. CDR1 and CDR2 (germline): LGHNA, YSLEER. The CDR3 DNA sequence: TGCGCCAGCAGCCAAGTTATGGGGGGGGGGCGAGTGGGTACGCAGTATTTT. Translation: CASSQVMGGGRVGTQYF.

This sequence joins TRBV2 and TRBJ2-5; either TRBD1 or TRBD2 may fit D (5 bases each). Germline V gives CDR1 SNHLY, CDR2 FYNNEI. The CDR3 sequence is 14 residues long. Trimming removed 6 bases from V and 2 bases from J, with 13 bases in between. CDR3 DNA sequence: TGTGCCAGCAGGGGACCGGGATTTCAAGAGACCCAGTACTTC. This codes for CASRGPGFQETQYF.

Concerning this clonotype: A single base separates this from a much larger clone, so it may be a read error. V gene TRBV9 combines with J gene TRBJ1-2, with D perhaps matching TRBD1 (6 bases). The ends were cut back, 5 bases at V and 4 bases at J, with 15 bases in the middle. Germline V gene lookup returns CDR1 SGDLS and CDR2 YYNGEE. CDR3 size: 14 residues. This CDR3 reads CASRQGQGSYGYTF. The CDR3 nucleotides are TGTGCCAGCAGGCAGGGACAAGGTAGCTATGGCTACACCTTC.

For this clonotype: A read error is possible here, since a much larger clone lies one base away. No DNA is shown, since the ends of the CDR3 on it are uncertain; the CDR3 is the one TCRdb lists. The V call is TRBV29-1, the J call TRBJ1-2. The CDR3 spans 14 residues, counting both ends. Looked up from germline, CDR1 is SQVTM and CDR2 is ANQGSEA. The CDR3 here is CSVPHPLANYGCTF.

The chain's CDR3 is CASSLMGDPGTTYNEQYF. Here the CDR3 DNA reads TGTGCCAGCAGCTTGATGGGGGACCCCGGGACTACGTACAATGAGCAGTACTTC. The chain carries TRBV7-2 and TRBJ2-7, with TRBD2 matching over 7 bases. Germline CDR1 is SGHTA and CDR2 is FQGNSA. The CDR3 consists of 18 residues. The ends lost 3 bases at V and 7 bases at J; junction bases unmatched: 21.

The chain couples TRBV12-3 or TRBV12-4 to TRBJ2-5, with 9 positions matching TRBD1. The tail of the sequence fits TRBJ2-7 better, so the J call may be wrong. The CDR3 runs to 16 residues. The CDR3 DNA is TGTGCCAGCAGTCCACTCCTCCGGGACAGGGTCCACGAGCAGTACTTC. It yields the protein CASSPLLRDRVHEQYF.

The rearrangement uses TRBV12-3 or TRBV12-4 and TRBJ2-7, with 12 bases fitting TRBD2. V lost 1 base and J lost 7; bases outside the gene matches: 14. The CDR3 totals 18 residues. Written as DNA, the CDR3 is TGTGCCAGCAGTTTAGGACCACAACTAGCGGGGGGTCGAGTTGAGCAGTACTTC. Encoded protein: CASSLGPQLAGGRVEQYF.

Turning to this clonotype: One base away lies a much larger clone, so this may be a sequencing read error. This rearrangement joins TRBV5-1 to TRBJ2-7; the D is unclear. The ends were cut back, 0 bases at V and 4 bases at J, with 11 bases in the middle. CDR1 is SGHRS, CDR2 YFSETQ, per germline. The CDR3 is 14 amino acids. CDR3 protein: CASSLGSGSYEQYF. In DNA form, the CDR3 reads TGCGCCAGCAGCTTGGGATCTGGATCATACGAGCAGTACTTC.

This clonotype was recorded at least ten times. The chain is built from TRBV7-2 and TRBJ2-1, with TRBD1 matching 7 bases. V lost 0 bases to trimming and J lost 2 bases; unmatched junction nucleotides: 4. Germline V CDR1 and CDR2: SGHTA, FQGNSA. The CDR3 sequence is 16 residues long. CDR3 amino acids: CASSLATDRTYNEQFF. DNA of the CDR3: TGTGCCAGCAGCTTAGCCACGGACAGGACCTACAATGAGCAGTTCTTC.

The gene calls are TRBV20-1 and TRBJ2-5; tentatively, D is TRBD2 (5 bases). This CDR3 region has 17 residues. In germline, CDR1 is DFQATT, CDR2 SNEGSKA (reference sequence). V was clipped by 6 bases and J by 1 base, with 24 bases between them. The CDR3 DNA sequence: TGCAGTGCCTTATATGGTACGGGGAAGGCAGCCCAAGAGACCCAGTACTTC. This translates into CSALYGTGKAAQETQYF.

The CDR3, as DNA: TGCAGTGCTAGAGATCTGAGGCAGGGGATGTGGGAGACCCAGTACTTC. Residues: CSARDLRQGMWETQYF. The chain carries TRBV20-1 and TRBJ2-5; tentatively, D is TRBD1 (6 bases). The germline V and J ends were trimmed by 0 bases and 5 bases, with 19 bases remaining between them. This CDR3 is built from 16 residues. Germline CDR1 reads DFQATT; CDR2 reads SNEGSKA (reference sequence).

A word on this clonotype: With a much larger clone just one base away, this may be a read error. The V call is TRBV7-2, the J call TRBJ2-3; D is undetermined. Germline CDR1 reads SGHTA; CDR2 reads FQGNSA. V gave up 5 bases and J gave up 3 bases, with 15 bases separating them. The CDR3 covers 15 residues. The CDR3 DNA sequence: TGTGCCAGCAGCCTTGACGGGCCTTTGACAGATACGCAGTATTTT. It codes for CASSLDGPLTDTQYF.

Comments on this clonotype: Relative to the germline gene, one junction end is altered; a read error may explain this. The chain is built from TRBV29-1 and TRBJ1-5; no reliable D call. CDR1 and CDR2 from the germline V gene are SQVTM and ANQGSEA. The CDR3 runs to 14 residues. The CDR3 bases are TGCAGCGTTGAAGATCAGGATACAAATCAGCCCCACCATTTT. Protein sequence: CSVEDQDTNQPHHF.